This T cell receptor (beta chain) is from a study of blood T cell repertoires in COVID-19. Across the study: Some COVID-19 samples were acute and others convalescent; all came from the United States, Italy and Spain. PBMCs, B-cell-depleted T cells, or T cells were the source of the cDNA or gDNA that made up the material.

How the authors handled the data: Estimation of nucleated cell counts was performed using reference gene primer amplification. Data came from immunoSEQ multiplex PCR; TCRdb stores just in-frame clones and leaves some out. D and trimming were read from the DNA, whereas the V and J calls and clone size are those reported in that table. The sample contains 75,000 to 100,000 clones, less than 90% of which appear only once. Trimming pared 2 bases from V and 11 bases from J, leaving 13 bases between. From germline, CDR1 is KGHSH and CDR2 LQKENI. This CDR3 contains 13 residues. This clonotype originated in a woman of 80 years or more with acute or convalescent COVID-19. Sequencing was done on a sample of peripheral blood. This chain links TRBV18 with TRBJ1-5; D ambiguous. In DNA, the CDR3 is TGTGCCAGCTCACCAGTGGCCGCGGCGGCCCAGCATTTT. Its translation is CASSPVAAAAQHF.